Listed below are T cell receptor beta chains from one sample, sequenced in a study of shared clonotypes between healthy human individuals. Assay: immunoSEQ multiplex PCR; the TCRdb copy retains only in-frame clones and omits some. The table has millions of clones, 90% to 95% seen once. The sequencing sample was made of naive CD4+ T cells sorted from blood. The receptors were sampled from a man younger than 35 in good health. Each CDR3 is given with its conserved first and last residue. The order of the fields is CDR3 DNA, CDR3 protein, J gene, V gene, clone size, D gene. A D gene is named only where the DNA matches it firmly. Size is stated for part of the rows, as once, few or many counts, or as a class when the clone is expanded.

cdr3_nt: TGTGCCAGCTCCTACGGGGGCGGGTCCTACTACGAGCAGTACTTC
cdr3_aa: CASSYGGGSYYEQYF
j_call: TRBJ2-7
v_call: TRBV18
clone_size: once
d_call: -

cdr3_nt: TGTGCCAGCCGAAGGGGGGAGGGTCCCTACGAGCAGTACTTC
cdr3_aa: CASRRGEGPYEQYF
j_call: TRBJ2-7
v_call: TRBV6-6
clone_size: -
d_call: -

cdr3_nt: TGTGCCACCAATTCGGGAGGTGAAAAACTGTTTTTT
cdr3_aa: CATNSGGEKLFF
j_call: TRBJ1-4
v_call: TRBV27
clone_size: once
d_call: -

cdr3_nt: TGTGCCAGCAGCGGGGGGACAGGGTATGGCTACACCTTC
cdr3_aa: CASSGGTGYGYTF
j_call: TRBJ1-2
v_call: TRBV7-2
clone_size: few
d_call: TRBD1

cdr3_nt: TGTGCCAGCAGTCCCGGAGAACAGGGCCCTAATGAAAAACTGTTTTTT
cdr3_aa: CASSPGEQGPNEKLFF
j_call: TRBJ1-4
v_call: TRBV6-6
clone_size: -
d_call: -

cdr3_nt: TGTGCCAGTAGTATAGGCCTAGCGGCAGAGACCCAGTACTTC
cdr3_aa: CASSIGLAAETQYF
j_call: TRBJ2-5
v_call: TRBV19
clone_size: once
d_call: TRBD2

cdr3_nt: TGTGCCTGGATGGGTTTGGGGGAGAGCTCCTACGAGCAGTACTTC
cdr3_aa: CAWMGLGESSYEQYF
j_call: TRBJ2-7
v_call: TRBV30
clone_size: -
d_call: -

cdr3_nt: TGTGCCAGTGGAGGAATAGACAACGGGGAGCTGTTTTTT
cdr3_aa: CASGGIDNGELFF
j_call: TRBJ2-2
v_call: TRBV10-3
clone_size: -
d_call: -

cdr3_nt: TGCGCCAGCAGTGATTTATCGGGTAGCGGGAGTTACGAGCAGTACTTC
cdr3_aa: CASSDLSGSGSYEQYF
j_call: TRBJ2-7
v_call: TRBV10-2
clone_size: -
d_call: TRBD2

cdr3_nt: TGTGCCAGCAGCTTAGCCCTTTACAATGAGCAGTTCTTC
cdr3_aa: CASSLALYNEQFF
j_call: TRBJ2-1
v_call: TRBV7-8
clone_size: -
d_call: -

cdr3_nt: TGCGCCAGCAGTAATCTATTCGGGGGGATAAGCAATCAGCCCCAGCATTTT
cdr3_aa: CASSNLFGGISNQPQHF
j_call: TRBJ1-5
v_call: TRBV10-2
clone_size: -
d_call: -

cdr3_nt: TGTGCCACCAGCAGATACGGGCCGATGGACAGCCCAAAACAGGAGCAGTACTTC
cdr3_aa: CATSRYGPMDSPKQEQYF
j_call: TRBJ2-7
v_call: TRBV15
clone_size: -
d_call: -

cdr3_nt: TGTGCCAGCAGCTCCTCGGACAGGGGGGACACTGAAGCTTTCTTT
cdr3_aa: CASSSSDRGDTEAFF
j_call: TRBJ1-1
v_call: TRBV7-3
clone_size: -
d_call: TRBD1

cdr3_nt: TGTGCCAGCAGCTTACGACAGGGGGGGTCCTACAATGAGCAGTTCTTC
cdr3_aa: CASSLRQGGSYNEQFF
j_call: TRBJ2-1
v_call: TRBV9
clone_size: -
d_call: TRBD1

cdr3_nt: TGTGCCAGCAGTTCGGGACTAGCGGGATACTACGAGCAGTACTTC
cdr3_aa: CASSSGLAGYYEQYF
j_call: TRBJ2-7
v_call: TRBV5-8
clone_size: -
d_call: TRBD2

cdr3_nt: TGCGCCAGCAGCTTGGATGGGGTCAGCACCGGGGAGCTGTTTTTT
cdr3_aa: CASSLDGVSTGELFF
j_call: TRBJ2-2
v_call: TRBV5-1
clone_size: once
d_call: -

cdr3_nt: TGTGCCAGCAGTTACTCGCGTCAGGGGGGAAACACCATATATTTT
cdr3_aa: CASSYSRQGGNTIYF
j_call: TRBJ1-3
v_call: TRBV6-5
clone_size: -
d_call: -